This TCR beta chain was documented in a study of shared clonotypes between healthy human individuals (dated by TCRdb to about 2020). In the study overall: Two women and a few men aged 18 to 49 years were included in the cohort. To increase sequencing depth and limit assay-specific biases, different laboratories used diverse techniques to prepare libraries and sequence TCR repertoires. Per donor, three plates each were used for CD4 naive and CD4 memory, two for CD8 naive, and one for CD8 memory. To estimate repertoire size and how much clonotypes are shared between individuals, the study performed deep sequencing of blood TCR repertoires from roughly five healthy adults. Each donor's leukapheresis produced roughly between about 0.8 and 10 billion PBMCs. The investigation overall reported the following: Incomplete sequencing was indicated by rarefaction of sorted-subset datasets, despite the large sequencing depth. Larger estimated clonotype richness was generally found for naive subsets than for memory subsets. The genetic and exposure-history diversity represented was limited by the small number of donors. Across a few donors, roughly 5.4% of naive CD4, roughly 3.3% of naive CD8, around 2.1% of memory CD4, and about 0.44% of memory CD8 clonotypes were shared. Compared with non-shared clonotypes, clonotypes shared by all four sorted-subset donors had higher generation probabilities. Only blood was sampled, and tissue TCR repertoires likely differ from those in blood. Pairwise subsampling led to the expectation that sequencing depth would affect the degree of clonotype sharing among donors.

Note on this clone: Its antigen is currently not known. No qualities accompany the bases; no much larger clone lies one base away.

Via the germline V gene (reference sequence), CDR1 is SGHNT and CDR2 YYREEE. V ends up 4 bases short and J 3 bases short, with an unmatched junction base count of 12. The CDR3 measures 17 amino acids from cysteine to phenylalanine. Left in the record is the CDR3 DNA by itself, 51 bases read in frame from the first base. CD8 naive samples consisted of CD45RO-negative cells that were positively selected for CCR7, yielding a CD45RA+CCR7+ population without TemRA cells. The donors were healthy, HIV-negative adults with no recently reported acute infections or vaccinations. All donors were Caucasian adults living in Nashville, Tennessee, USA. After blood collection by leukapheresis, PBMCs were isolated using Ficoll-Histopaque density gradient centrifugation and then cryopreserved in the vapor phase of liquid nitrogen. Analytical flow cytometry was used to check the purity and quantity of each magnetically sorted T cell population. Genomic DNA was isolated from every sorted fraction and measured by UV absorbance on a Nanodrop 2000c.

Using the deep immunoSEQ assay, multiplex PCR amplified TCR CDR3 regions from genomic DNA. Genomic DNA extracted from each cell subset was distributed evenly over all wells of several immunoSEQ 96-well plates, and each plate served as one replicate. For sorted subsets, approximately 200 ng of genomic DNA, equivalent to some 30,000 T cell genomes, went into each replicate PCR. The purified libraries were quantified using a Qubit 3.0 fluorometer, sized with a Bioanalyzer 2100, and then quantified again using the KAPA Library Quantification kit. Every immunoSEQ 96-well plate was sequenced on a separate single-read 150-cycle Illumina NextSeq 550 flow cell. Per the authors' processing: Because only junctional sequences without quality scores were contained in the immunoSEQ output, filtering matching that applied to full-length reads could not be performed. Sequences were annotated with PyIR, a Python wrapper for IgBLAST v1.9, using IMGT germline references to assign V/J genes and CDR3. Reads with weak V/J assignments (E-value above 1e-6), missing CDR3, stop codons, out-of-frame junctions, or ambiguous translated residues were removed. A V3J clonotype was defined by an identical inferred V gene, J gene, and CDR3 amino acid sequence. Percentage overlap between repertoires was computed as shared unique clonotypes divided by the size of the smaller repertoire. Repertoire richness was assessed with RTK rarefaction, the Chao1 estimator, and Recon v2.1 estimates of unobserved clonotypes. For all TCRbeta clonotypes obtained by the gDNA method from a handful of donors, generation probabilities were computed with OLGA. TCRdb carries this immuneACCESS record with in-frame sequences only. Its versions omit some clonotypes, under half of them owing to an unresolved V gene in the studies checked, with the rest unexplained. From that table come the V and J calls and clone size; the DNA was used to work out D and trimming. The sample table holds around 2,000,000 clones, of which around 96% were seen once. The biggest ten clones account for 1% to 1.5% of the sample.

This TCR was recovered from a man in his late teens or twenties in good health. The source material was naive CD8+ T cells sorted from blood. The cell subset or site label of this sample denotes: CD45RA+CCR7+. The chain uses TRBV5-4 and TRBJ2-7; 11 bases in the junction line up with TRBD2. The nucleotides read TGTGCCAGCAGCCCGGATCTACTAGCGGGAGCTCACTACGAGCAGTACTTC. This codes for CASSPDLLAGAHYEQYF. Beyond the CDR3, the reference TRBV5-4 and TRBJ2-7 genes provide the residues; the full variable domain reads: ETGVTQSPTHLIKTRGQQVTLRCSSQSGHNTVSWYQQALGQGPQFIFQYYREEENGRGNFPPRFSGLQFPNYSSELNVNALELDDSALYLCASSPDLLAGAHYEQYFGPGTRLTVT.